The clone carrying this TCR beta chain has more than one count but fewer than ten. The antigen is not known. This record belongs to a study of cytomegalovirus exposure and HLA in healthy donors. Study results and caveats: Researchers reported in a later analysis that common viral pathogens appeared linked to several top clusters.

V was trimmed by 7 bases and J by 0 bases, leaving 6 bases between them. Germline CDR1 and CDR2: MNHNY and SVGAGI (reference sequence). CDR3 size: 13 residues. The PCR made use of 60 Vbeta and 13 Jbeta primers. The repertoire was sequenced with immunoSEQ multiplex PCR; TCRdb's copy has only in-frame clones and lacks some. Here the sample spans some 94,000 clones, roughly 80% being singletons. This TCR was sampled from a man aged 40-55 years in good health and CMV-seronegative. Sequences were obtained from PBMCs. The chain combines TRBV6-6 with TRBJ2-2; D not resolved. The CDR3 here is CASTRANTGELFF. The DNA of the CDR3 is TGTGCCAGCACCCGGGCGAACACCGGGGAGCTGTTTTTT.